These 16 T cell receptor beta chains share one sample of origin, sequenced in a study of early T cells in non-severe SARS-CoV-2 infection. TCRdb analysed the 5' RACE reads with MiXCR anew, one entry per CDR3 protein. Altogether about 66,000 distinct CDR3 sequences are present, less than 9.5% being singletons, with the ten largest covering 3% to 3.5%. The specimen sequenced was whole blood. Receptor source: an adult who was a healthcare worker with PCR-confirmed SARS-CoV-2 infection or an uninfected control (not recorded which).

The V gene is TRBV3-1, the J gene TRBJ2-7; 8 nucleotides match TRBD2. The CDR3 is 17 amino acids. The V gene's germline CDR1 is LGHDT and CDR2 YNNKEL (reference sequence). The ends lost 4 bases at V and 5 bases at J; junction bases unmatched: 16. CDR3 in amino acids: CASSRTTPGTSWHEQYF. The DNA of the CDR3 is TGTGCCAGCAGCCGAACGACCCCCGGGACTAGTTGGCACGAGCAGTACTTC.

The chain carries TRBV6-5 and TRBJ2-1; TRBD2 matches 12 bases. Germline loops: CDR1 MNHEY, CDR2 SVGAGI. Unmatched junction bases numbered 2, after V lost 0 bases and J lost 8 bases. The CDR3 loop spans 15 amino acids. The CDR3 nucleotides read TGTGCCAGCAGTTACTCGACTAGCGGGAGTTATGAGCAGTTCTTC. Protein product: CASSYSTSGSYEQFF.

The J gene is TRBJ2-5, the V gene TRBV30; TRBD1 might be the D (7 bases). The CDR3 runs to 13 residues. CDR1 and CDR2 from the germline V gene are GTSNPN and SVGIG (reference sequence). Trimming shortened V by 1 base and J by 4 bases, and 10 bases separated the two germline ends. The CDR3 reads CAWSGQGGETQYF. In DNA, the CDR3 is TGTGCCTGGAGTGGGCAGGGGGGAGAGACCCAGTACTTC.

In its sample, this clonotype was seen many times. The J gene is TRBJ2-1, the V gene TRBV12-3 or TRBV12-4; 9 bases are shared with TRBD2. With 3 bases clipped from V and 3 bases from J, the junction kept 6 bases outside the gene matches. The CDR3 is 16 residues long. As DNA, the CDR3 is TGTGCCAGCAGTTTGGGGCTAGCGGGAATCTACAATGAGCAGTTCTTC. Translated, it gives CASSLGLAGIYNEQFF.

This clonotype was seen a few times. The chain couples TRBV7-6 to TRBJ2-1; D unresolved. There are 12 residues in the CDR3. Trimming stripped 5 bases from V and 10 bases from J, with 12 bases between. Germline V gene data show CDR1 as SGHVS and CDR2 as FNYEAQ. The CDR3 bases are TGTGCCAGCAGCAAACCGTTAGAAGAGCAGTTCTTC. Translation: CASSKPLEEQFF.

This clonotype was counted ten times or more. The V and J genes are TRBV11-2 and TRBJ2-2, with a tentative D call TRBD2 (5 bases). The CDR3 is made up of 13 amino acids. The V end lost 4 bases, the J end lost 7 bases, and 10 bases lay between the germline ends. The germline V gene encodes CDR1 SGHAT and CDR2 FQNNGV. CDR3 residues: CASSSSRFGELFF. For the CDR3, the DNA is TGTGCCAGCAGCTCTAGCAGGTTCGGGGAGCTGTTTTTT.

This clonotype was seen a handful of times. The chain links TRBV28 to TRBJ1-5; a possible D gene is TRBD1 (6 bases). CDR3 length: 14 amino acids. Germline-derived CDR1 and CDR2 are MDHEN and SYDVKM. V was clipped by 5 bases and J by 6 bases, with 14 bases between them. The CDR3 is CASSLTGTGQPQHF. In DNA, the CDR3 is TGTGCCAGCAGTCTCACAGGGACTGGTCAGCCCCAGCATTTT.

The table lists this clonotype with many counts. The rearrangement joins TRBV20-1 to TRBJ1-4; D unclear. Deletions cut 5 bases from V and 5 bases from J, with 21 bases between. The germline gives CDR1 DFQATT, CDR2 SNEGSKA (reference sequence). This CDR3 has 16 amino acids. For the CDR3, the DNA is TGCAGTGCTTACCTCCCATCTGGGTCCTCAAATGAAAAACTGTTTTTT. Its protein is CSAYLPSGSSNEKLFF.

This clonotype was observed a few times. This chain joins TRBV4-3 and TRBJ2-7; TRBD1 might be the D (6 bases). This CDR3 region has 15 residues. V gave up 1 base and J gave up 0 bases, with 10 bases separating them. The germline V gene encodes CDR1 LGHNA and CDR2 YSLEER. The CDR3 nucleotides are TGCGCCAGCAGCCAAGGACAGGCCTCCTCCTACGAGCAGTACTTC. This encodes CASSQGQASSYEQYF.

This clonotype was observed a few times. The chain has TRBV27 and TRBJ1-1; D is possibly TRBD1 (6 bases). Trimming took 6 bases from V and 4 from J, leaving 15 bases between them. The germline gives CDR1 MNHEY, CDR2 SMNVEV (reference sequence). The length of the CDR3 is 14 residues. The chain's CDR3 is CASRYSDSGTEAFF. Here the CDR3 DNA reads TGTGCCAGCAGATACTCGGACAGCGGCACTGAAGCTTTCTTT.

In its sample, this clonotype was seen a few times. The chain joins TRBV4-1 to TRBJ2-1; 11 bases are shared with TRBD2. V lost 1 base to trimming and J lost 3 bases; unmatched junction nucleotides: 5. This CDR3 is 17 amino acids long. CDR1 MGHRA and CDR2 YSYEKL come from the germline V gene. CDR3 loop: CASSQVETSGDYNEQFF. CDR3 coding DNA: TGCGCCAGCAGCCAAGTAGAGACTAGCGGGGACTACAATGAGCAGTTCTTC.

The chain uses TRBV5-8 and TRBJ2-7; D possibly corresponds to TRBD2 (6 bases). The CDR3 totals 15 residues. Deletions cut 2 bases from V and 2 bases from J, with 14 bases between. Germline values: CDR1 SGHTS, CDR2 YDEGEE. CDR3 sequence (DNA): TGTGCCAGCAGCTTTTTACGGACTACAACCTACGAGCAGTACTTC. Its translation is CASSFLRTTTYEQYF.

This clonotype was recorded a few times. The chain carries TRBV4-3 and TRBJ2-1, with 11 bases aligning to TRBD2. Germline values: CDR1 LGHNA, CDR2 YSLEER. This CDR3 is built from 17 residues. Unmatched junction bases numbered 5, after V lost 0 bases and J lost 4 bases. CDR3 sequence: CASSQELGTSGYNEQFF. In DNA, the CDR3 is TGCGCCAGCAGCCAAGAGCTGGGGACTAGCGGATACAATGAGCAGTTCTTC.

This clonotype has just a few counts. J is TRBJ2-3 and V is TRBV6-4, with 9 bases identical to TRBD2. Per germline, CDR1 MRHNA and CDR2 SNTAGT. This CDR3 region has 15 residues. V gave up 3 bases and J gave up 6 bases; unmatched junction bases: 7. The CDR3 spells CASSESGRRWDTQYF. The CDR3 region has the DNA TGTGCCAGCAGTGAAAGCGGGAGGCGTTGGGATACGCAGTATTTT.

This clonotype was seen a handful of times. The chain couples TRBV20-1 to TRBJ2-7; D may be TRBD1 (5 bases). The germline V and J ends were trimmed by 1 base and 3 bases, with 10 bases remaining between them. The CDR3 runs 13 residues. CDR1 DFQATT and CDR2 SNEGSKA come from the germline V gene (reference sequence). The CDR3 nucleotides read TGCAGTGCTAGAGGATCAGGGATCTACGAGCAGTACTTC. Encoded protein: CSARGSGIYEQYF.

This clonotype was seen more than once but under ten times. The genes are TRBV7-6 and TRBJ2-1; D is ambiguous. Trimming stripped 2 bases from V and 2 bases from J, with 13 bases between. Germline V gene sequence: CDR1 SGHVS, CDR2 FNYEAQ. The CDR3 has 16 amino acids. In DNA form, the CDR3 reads TGTGCCAGCAGCTTATACGGTGTTGGGGCCTACAATGAGCAGTTCTTC. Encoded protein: CASSLYGVGAYNEQFF.